This T cell receptor beta chain was sequenced during a study of cytomegalovirus exposure and HLA in healthy donors. Study-wide background: A prior analysis found roughly 110 million unique TCR beta sequences from roughly 180 million T cells. General study results and limits: Specificity for CMV antigens was confirmed in vitro for a few of the CMV-associated chains. An analysis done earlier found most TCR beta V segments productive about 87% or about 30% of the time.

With regard to this clone: Its target is unknown.

The PCR made use of 60 Vbeta and 13 Jbeta primers. The data were produced by immunoSEQ multiplex PCR, yet TCRdb's version contains in-frame clones alone and is incomplete. Its clone listing holds 120,000 to 150,000 clones. Germline-derived CDR1 and CDR2 are MGHRA and YSYEKL. This CDR3 comprises 16 residues. V lost 2 bases, J lost 0 bases, and 4 bases stayed unmatched. What was sequenced was PBMCs. This sequence joins TRBV4-1 and TRBJ1-5; 7 bases match TRBD1. The source of this sequence is a man aged 35 to 55 in good health and CMV-seronegative. The CDR3 DNA reads TGCGCCAGCAGCCAACAGGGACAGTATAGCAATCAGCCCCAGCATTTT. It encodes CASSQQGQYSNQPQHF.